The 4 T cell receptor beta chains below all came from one sample that was sequenced in a study of blood T cell repertoires in COVID-19. Assay used: immunoSEQ multiplex PCR; TCRdb lists only in-frame clones, some missing. The sample yields some 100,000 clones, 88% seen once. The sequenced sample consisted of peripheral blood. The receptors were gathered from an elderly woman with active COVID-19.

This clone was recorded once. The chain recombines TRBV3-1 (or the pseudogene TRBV3-2) with TRBJ1-2; perhaps TRBD1 as D (5 bases). The V end was cut by 5 bases, the J end by 2 bases, with 15 bases between. The CDR3 length is 15 residues. From germline, CDR1 is LGHDT and CDR2 YNNKEL (reference sequence). CDR3 residues: CASSSQTGMNYGYTF. For the CDR3, the DNA is TGTGCCAGCAGCTCTCAAACAGGCATGAACTATGGCTACACCTTC.

The CDR3 loop is CASSNLWQRYEQYF. CDR3 DNA sequence: TGTGCCAGTAGTAATTTGTGGCAGAGGTACGAGCAGTACTTC. The rearrangement joins TRBV19 to TRBJ2-7; D unclear. Trimming removed 4 bases from V and 4 bases from J, with 14 bases in between. The germline CDR1 and CDR2 sequences are LNHDA and SQIVND (reference sequence). CDR3 size: 14 residues.

The chain uses TRBV6-5 and TRBJ1-1; a possible D gene is TRBD1 (5 bases). V lost 4 bases, J lost 6 bases, and 21 bases lay in between. The CDR3 runs to 16 residues. The germline V gene encodes CDR1 MNHEY and CDR2 SVGAGI. The CDR3 loop is CASSSPAGRGRSEAFF. The CDR3 nucleotides are TGTGCCAGCAGTTCGCCTGCGGGGCGCGGTCGGTCTGAAGCTTTCTTT.

The J gene is TRBJ2-5, the V gene TRBV3-1 (or the pseudogene TRBV3-2), with TRBD1 matching 10 bases. CDR1 is LGHDT and CDR2 is YNNKEL in the germline V gene (reference sequence). V was pared by 4 bases and J by 5 bases, with 4 bases of the junction left unmatched. The CDR3 is 14 residues long. The CDR3 region is CASSRQGASETQYF. CDR3 coding DNA: TGTGCCAGCAGCCGACAGGGGGCGAGCGAGACCCAGTACTTC.